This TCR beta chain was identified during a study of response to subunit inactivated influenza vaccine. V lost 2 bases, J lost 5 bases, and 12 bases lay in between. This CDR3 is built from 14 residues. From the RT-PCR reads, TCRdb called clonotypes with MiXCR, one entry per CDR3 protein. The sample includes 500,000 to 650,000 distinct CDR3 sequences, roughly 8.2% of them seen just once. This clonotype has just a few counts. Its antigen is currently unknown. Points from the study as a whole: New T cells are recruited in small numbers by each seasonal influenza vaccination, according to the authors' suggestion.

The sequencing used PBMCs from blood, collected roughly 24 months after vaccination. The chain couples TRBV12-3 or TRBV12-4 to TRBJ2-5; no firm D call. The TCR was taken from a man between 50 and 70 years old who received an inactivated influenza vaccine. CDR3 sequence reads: CASSLNRVGETQYF. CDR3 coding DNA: TGTGCCAGCAGTTTAAATCGGGTCGGGGAGACCCAGTACTTC.